Below are 17 T cell receptor beta chains sequenced from a single sample in a study of blood T cell repertoires in COVID-19. Sequencing was performed with immunoSEQ multiplex PCR; in TCRdb, only in-frame clones are kept and a portion is missing. The top ten hold 6% to 6.5% of the sample, which has 150,000 to 200,000 clones, around 83% seen once. Input material: PBMCs or T cells enriched from blood (not recorded which). Receptors originate from a man aged 35 to 55 who had recovered from COVID-19.

The rearrangement joins TRBV9 to TRBJ2-2; D may be TRBD1 (6 bases). Trimming removed 3 bases at V and 6 bases at J, with 15 bases between. This CDR3 is built from 15 residues. Germline CDR1 reads SGDLS; CDR2 reads YYNGEE. This chain's CDR3 is CASSAQQGVPGELFF. The DNA for the CDR3 is TGTGCCAGCAGCGCCCAACAGGGTGTCCCCGGGGAGCTGTTTTTT.

The chain carries TRBV4-1 and TRBJ2-7, with D possibly matching TRBD2 (5 bases). CDR1 and CDR2 from the germline V gene are MGHRA and YSYEKL. Trimming removed 2 bases at V and 1 base at J, with 12 bases between. The CDR3 contains 15 residues. CDR3 DNA sequence: TGCGCCAGCAGCCAATCCGGGATGCCGTCCTACGAGCAGTACTTC. This sequence encodes CASSQSGMPSYEQYF.

DNA of the CDR3: TGTGCCAGCAGCGTTGACCCTTTAGCCGGAAACACCATATATTTT. Translation gives CASSVDPLAGNTIYF. This chain uses TRBV9 with TRBJ1-3; D gene uncertain. Germline values: CDR1 SGDLS, CDR2 YYNGEE. V was shortened by 2 bases and J by 4 bases, with 13 bases between the two germline ends. The CDR3 extends over 15 amino acids.

V gene TRBV11-3 combines with J gene TRBJ1-2; TRBD1 aligns across 9 bases. Germline assignment: CDR1 SGHNT and CDR2 YENEEA. This CDR3 is 15 amino acids long. Trimming removed 5 bases from V and 4 bases from J; junction bases left unmatched: 8. The CDR3, as DNA: TGTGCCAGCAGCCCCGGGGGGACAGGGACCTATGGCTACACCTTC. This translates into CASSPGGTGTYGYTF.

This rearrangement joins TRBV6-5 to TRBJ1-6; no clear D. Deletions cut 0 bases from V and 10 bases from J, with 7 bases between. This CDR3 has 13 residues. Germline lookup yields CDR1 MNHEY and CDR2 SVGAGI. The CDR3 DNA sequence: TGTGCCAGCAGTTACTCGCGGGAGTCACCCCTCCACTTT. Its translation: CASSYSRESPLHF.

The chain is built from TRBV5-5 and TRBJ2-7, with a tentative D call TRBD2 (6 bases). V lost 2 bases to trimming and J lost 7 bases, with 10 bases between them. Germline V gene lookup returns CDR1 SGHKS and CDR2 YYEKEE (reference sequence). The CDR3 consists of 12 residues. The CDR3 nucleotides are TGTGCCAGCAGCTTCACGGGGGAGGAGCAGTACTTC. Translating it yields CASSFTGEEQYF.

The gene calls are TRBV27 and TRBJ1-2; D uncertain. Germline V lookup: CDR1 MNHEY, CDR2 SMNVEV (reference sequence). This CDR3 region has 13 residues. Trimming shortened V by 6 bases and J by 6 bases, and 14 bases separated the two germline ends. CDR3 sequence reads: CASSWNDGDGYTF. DNA of the CDR3: TGTGCCAGCAGCTGGAATGACGGGGATGGCTACACCTTC.

This clone was found once. The rearrangement uses TRBV4-2 and TRBJ2-1; D is perhaps TRBD2 (6 bases). The V and J ends lost 0 bases and 9 bases respectively, with 9 bases between them. The CDR3 totals 13 residues. CDR1 and CDR2 (germline): LGHNA, YNFKEQ. This chain's CDR3 is CASSQDAGSEQFF. As DNA, the CDR3 is TGTGCCAGCAGCCAAGATGCGGGGAGTGAGCAGTTCTTC.

The chain recombines TRBV4-1 with TRBJ1-2, with 8 bases that match TRBD1. The CDR3 spans 14 residues. J was trimmed by 3 bases and V by 2 bases; bases with no gene match: 2. The germline V gene has CDR1 MGHRA and CDR2 YSYEKL. This CDR3 reads CASSQTGGDYGYTF. For the CDR3, the DNA is TGCGCCAGCAGCCAAACAGGGGGAGACTATGGCTACACCTTC.

The chain is built from TRBV24-1 and TRBJ1-1; D might be TRBD1 (5 bases). Trimming cost V 4 bases and J 3 bases, with 20 bases left between them. The CDR3 has 17 amino acids. CDR1 is KGHDR and CDR2 is SFDVKD in the germline V gene. The CDR3 reads CATSDHPGGGAYTEAFF. For the CDR3, the DNA is TGTGCCACCAGTGACCACCCCGGGGGGGGTGCATACACTGAAGCTTTCTTT.

This chain's CDR3 is CASTYGTSGNTIYF. CDR3 nucleotide sequence: TGTGCCAGCACCTACGGGACTTCTGGAAACACCATATATTTT. The chain uses TRBV3-1 (or the pseudogene TRBV3-2) and TRBJ1-3; the D gene is possibly TRBD1 (5 bases). The V gene's germline CDR1 is LGHDT and CDR2 YNNKEL (reference sequence). The CDR3 is 14 amino acids. Trimming removed 7 bases at V and 1 base at J, with 11 bases between.

This rearrangement joins TRBV19 to TRBJ1-6; D is undetermined. This CDR3 has 14 amino acids. With 1 base removed from V and 8 bases from J, the gap between germline ends came to 9 bases. Looked up from germline, CDR1 is LNHDA and CDR2 is SQIVND (reference sequence). The CDR3 spells CASSIANLHSPLHF. The CDR3 coding sequence is TGTGCCAGTAGTATAGCTAACCTTCATTCACCCCTCCACTTT.

Here the CDR3 reads CASSLMGRFTDTQYF. CDR3 bases: TGTGCCAGCAGCTTAATGGGCAGGTTTACAGATACGCAGTATTTT. The chain has TRBV7-2 and TRBJ2-3; no firm D call. Germline V gene lookup returns CDR1 SGHTA and CDR2 FQGNSA. The CDR3 runs to 15 residues. Trimming took off 2 bases at V and 3 bases at J, with 12 bases between the two ends.

This chain uses TRBV2 with TRBJ2-3; TRBD2 is a possible D gene (6 bases). Trimming took off 3 bases at V and 4 bases at J, with 14 bases between the two ends. Germline assignment: CDR1 SNHLY and CDR2 FYNNEI. This CDR3 has 15 amino acids. CDR3: CASSDLPGVPDTQYF. The CDR3 DNA is TGTGCCAGCAGTGATCTACCGGGAGTCCCAGATACGCAGTATTTT.

A single count supports this clone. This rearrangement joins TRBV6-6 to TRBJ2-7, with D possibly TRBD2 on 5 matching bases. The CDR3 contains 13 residues. Germline assignment: CDR1 MNHNY and CDR2 SVGAGI (reference sequence). V lost 7 bases and J lost 2, with 12 bases in between. The CDR3 is CASTPDSPYEQYF. The CDR3 bases are TGTGCCAGCACACCGGACTCCCCCTACGAGCAGTACTTC.

The V gene is TRBV5-6, the J gene TRBJ1-1; D is uncertain. V was trimmed by 1 base and J by 3 bases, leaving 10 bases between them. CDR3 length: 14 amino acids. Germline V gives CDR1 SGHDT, CDR2 YYEEEE. The CDR3 sequence is CASSLSKRDTEAFF. CDR3 in DNA: TGTGCCAGCAGCTTGTCAAAGAGGGACACTGAAGCTTTCTTT.

A few counts support this clone. The chain recombines TRBV2 with TRBJ1-5; TRBD1 matches 8 bases. This CDR3 is 15 amino acids long. Germline assignment: CDR1 SNHLY and CDR2 FYNNEI. With V trimmed by 3 bases and J by 2 bases, 3 bases remained unmatched. CDR3 nucleotides: TGTGCCAGCAGTGAGACAGGGGCCCGCAATCAGCCCCAGCATTTT. The encoded protein is CASSETGARNQPQHF.